This T cell receptor (beta chain) was documented in a study of cytomegalovirus exposure and HLA in healthy donors. About the research overall: Among the 350 to 500 donors who were genotyped, roughly 85% fell in the genetic ancestry cluster that is associated with self-reported Caucasian donors.

PCR amplification relied on 60 Vbeta primers (plus 13 Jbeta primers). Clones were read by immunoSEQ multiplex PCR, and TCRdb kept only the in-frame ones, dropping some. The data show some 87,000 clones, under 80% seen once. Study outcomes and limitations: A later look showed TCR association rates differing by HLA locus, highest for DRB1 and lowest for HLA-C. Listed as cytomegalovirus-associated were 150 to 200 TCR beta chains. Rare TCR sequences predominated, though certain public TCRs were found in many donors.

A word on this clone: Antigen unknown.

Deletions cut 1 base from V and 1 base from J, with 13 bases between. CDR3 length: 16 amino acids. The germline V gene encodes CDR1 SNHLY and CDR2 FYNNEI. Specimen: PBMCs. This clonotype was obtained from a man aged 50-60 years in good health and CMV-seropositive. This chain connects TRBV2 to TRBJ1-2; maybe TRBD1 (5 bases). CDR3 bases: TGTGCCAGCAGTGAAGAGTCGGGGGGGATTAACTATGGCTACACCTTC. Translating it yields CASSEESGGINYGYTF. The complete variable domain, with remaining parts taken from reference TRBV2 and TRBJ1-2, reads EPEVTQTPSHQVTQMGQEVILRCVPISNHLYFYWYRQILGQKVEFLVSFYNNEISEKSEIFDDQFSVERPDGSNFTLKIRSTKLEDSAMYFCASSEESGGINYGYTFGSGTRLTVV.